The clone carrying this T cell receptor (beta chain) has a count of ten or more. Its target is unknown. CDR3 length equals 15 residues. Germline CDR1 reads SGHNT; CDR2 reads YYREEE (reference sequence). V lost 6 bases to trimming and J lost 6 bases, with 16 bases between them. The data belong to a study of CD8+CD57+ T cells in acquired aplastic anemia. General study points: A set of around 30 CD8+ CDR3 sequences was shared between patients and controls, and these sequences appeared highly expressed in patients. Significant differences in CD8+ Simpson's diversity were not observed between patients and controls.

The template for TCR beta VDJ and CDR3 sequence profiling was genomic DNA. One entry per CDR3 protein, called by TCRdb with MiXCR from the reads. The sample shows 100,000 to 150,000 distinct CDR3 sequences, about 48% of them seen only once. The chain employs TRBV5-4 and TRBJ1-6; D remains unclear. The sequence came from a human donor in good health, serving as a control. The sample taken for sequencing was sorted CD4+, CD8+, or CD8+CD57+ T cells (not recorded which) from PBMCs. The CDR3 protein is CASTPDGITNSPLHF. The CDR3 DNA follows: TGTGCCAGCACCCCTGACGGAATAACTAATTCACCCCTCCACTTT.